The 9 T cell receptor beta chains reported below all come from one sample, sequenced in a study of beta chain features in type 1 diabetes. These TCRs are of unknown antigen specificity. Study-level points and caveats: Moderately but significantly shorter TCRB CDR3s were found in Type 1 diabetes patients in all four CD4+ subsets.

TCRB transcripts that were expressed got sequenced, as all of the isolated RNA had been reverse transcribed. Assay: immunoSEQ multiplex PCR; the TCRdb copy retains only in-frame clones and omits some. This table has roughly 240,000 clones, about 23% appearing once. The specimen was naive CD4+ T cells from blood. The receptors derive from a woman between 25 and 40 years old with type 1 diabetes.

The CDR3 protein is CSVSGQGQETQYF. The CDR3 DNA follows: TGCAGCGTTTCCGGACAGGGCCAAGAGACCCAGTACTTC. The chain couples TRBV29-1 to TRBJ2-5; 8 positions agree with TRBD1. J was trimmed by 1 base and V by 5 bases; bases with no gene match: 3. Per germline, CDR1 SQVTM and CDR2 ANQGSEA. CDR3 length equals 13 residues.

The CDR3 sequence is CASSLSRDTQYF. The CDR3 DNA is TGTGCCAGCAGTTTATCGAGGGATACGCAGTATTTT. This sequence joins TRBV27 and TRBJ2-3; D remains unclear. The germline V gene has CDR1 MNHEY and CDR2 SMNVEV (reference sequence). V was trimmed by 0 bases and J by 6 bases, leaving 4 bases between them. The CDR3 length is 12 residues.

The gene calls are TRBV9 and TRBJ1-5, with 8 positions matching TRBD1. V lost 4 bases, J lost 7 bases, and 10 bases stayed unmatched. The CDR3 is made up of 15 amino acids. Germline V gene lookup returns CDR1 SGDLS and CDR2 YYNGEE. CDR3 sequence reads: CASSRQGAGEQPQHF. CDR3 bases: TGTGCCAGCAGCCGTCAGGGGGCGGGTGAGCAGCCCCAGCATTTT.

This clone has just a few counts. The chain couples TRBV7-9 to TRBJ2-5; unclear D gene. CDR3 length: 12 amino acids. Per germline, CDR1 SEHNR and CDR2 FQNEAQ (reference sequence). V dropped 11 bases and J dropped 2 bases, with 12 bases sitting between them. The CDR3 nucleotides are TGTGCCCAGCTGGAGCTGCAAGAGACCCAGTACTTC. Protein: CAQLELQETQYF.

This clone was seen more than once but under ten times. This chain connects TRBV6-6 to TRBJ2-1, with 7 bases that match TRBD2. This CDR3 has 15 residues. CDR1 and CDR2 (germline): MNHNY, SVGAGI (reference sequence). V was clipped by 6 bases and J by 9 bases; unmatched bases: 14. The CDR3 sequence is CASSPMAGVIFEQFF. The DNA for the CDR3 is TGTGCCAGCAGCCCTATGGCGGGAGTAATCTTTGAGCAGTTCTTC.

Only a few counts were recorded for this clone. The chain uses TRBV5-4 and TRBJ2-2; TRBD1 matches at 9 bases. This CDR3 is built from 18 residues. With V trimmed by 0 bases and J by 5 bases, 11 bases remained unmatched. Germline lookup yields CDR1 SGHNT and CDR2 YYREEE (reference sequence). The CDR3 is CASSLDPVGQGYTGELFF. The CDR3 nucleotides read TGTGCCAGCAGCTTGGATCCAGTGGGACAGGGCTATACCGGGGAGCTGTTTTTT. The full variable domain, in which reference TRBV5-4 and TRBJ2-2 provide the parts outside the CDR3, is ETGVTQSPTHLIKTRGQQVTLRCSSQSGHNTVSWYQQALGQGPQFIFQYYREEENGRGNFPPRFSGLQFPNYSSELNVNALELDDSALYLCASSLDPVGQGYTGELFFGEGSRLTVL.

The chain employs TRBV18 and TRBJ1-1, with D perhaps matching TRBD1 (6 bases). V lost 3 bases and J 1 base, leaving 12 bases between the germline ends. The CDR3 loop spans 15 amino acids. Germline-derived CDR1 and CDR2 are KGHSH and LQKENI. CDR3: CASSPNRDQNTEAFF. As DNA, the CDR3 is TGTGCCAGCTCACCCAACAGGGACCAGAACACTGAAGCTTTCTTT.

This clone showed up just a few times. This CDR3 reads CASRQGNQPQHF. The DNA of the CDR3 is TGTGCCAGTAGACAGGGCAATCAGCCCCAGCATTTT. This sequence joins TRBV19 and TRBJ1-5, with D possibly TRBD1 on 5 matching bases. This CDR3 region has 12 residues. V shed 6 bases and J shed 2 bases, with 5 bases lying between them. The germline CDR1 and CDR2 sequences are LNHDA and SQIVND (reference sequence).

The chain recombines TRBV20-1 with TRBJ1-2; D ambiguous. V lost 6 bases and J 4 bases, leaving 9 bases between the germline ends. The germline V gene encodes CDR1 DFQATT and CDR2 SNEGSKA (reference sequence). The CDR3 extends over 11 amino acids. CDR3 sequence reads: CSAPGSYGYTF. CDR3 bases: TGCAGTGCCCCGGGATCCTATGGCTACACCTTC.